Sequencing of this T cell receptor (beta chain) was carried out in a study of blood T cell repertoires in COVID-19. About the research overall: COVID-19 samples, acute and convalescent, were from the United States, Italy and Spain. PBMCs, B-cell-depleted T cells, or T cells provided the cDNA or gDNA that made up the material.

In the original analysis: Reference gene primer amplification yielded estimated nucleated cell counts. Assay used: immunoSEQ multiplex PCR; TCRdb lists only in-frame clones, some missing. The DNA was the basis for D and trimming; V, J and clone size are from that table. This table holds approximately 300,000 clones, about 82% found once. The germline V and J ends were trimmed by 3 bases and 0 bases, with 17 bases remaining between them. Looked up from germline, CDR1 is GTSNPN and CDR2 is SVGIG (reference sequence). CDR3 length: 16 amino acids. This receptor was obtained from a woman aged 50 to 60 with acute or convalescent COVID-19. The chain couples TRBV30 to TRBJ1-1; possible D gene TRBD1, 6 bases. The sequencing input was peripheral blood. The CDR3 bases are TGTGCCTGGAGCGGGGGGCCAGTTGTTATGAACACTGAAGCTTTCTTT. It yields the protein CAWSGGPVVMNTEAFF.